The 28 T cell receptor beta chains given below trace back to one sample, sequenced in a study of blood T cell repertoires in COVID-19. Produced via immunoSEQ multiplex PCR; TCRdb's table is partial and in-frame only. The sample contains about 300,000 clones, 70% to 90% of which appear only once. The source material was PBMCs or T cells enriched from blood (not recorded which). Source of these receptors: a man aged 25-40 years who had recovered from COVID-19.

This chain links TRBV11-2 with TRBJ2-5; TRBD1 matches 7 bases. The CDR3 has 16 amino acids. Germline V gives CDR1 SGHAT, CDR2 FQNNGV. The V and J ends lost 4 bases and 4 bases, in that order; junction bases with no gene match: 12. CDR3 sequence: CASSSRQGVYGETQYF. CDR3 nucleotides: TGTGCCAGCAGCTCGCGACAGGGAGTTTACGGAGAGACCCAGTACTTC.

J is TRBJ1-2 and V is TRBV30, with D uncertain. Trimming shortened V by 4 bases and J by 5 bases, and 11 bases separated the two germline ends. The CDR3 has 12 amino acids. CDR1 and CDR2 from the germline V gene are GTSNPN and SVGIG (reference sequence). CDR3 sequence (DNA): TGTGCCTGGAAATTAGAGAGTTATGGCTACACCTTC. The encoded protein is CAWKLESYGYTF.

This clone was found a few times. This rearrangement joins TRBV30 to TRBJ2-7; D possibly corresponds to TRBD2 (6 bases). There are 16 residues in the CDR3. Germline CDR1 and CDR2: GTSNPN and SVGIG (reference sequence). V was cut by 3 bases and J by 5 bases, with 23 bases left in between. The DNA of the CDR3 is TGTGCCTGGAGCCCAGCTCCCGGGACTCGGGCCAACGAGCAGTACTTC. Translated: CAWSPAPGTRANEQYF.

The rearrangement links TRBV7-9 to TRBJ2-7; D is perhaps TRBD1 (6 bases). The CDR3 runs 14 residues. With 5 bases removed from V and 5 bases from J, the gap between germline ends came to 16 bases. Germline CDR1 reads SEHNR; CDR2 reads FQNEAQ (reference sequence). The CDR3 DNA sequence: TGTGCCAGCAGCAGCTCAGGGGAGCCCGACGAGCAGTACTTC. Its protein product is CASSSSGEPDEQYF.

The V gene is TRBV24-1, the J gene TRBJ2-5, with 8 nucleotides matching TRBD1. The CDR3 sequence is 16 residues long. With V trimmed by 4 bases and J by 5 bases, 11 bases remained unmatched. Germline values: CDR1 KGHDR, CDR2 SFDVKD. CDR3 amino acids: CATSEVGTGQRETQYF. CDR3 in DNA: TGTGCCACCAGTGAGGTCGGGACAGGCCAAAGGGAGACCCAGTACTTC.

The chain recombines TRBV5-5 with TRBJ2-2; 11 bases fit TRBD1. The CDR3 length is 17 residues. The V gene's germline CDR1 is SGHKS and CDR2 YYEKEE (reference sequence). V was pared by 2 bases and J by 3 bases, with 6 bases of the junction left unmatched. The CDR3 spells CASSFRPDRGHTGELFF. As DNA, the CDR3 is TGTGCCAGCAGCTTCCGCCCGGACAGGGGGCACACCGGGGAGCTGTTTTTT. Looking up the rest from reference TRBV5-5 and TRBJ2-2 gives the full variable domain: DAGVTQSPTHLIKTRGQQVTLRCSPISGHKSVSWYQQVLGQGPQFIFQYYEKEERGRGNFPDRFSARQFPNYSSELNVNALLLGDSALYLCASSFRPDRGHTGELFFGEGSRLTVL.

Regarding this clone: The same CDR3 is also encoded by other DNA sequences in this sample. The rearrangement joins TRBV18 to TRBJ1-2; D not resolved. With 6 bases removed from V and 2 bases from J, the gap between germline ends came to 10 bases. The CDR3 loop spans 13 amino acids. Per the germline V gene, CDR1 is KGHSH and CDR2 is LQKENI. CDR3 residues: CASSPDKNYGYTF. The DNA of the CDR3 is TGTGCCAGCTCTCCCGACAAGAACTATGGCTACACCTTC.

V is TRBV28 and J is TRBJ1-6; a weak D match, TRBD1 (5 bases). Germline V gene data show CDR1 as MDHEN and CDR2 as SYDVKM. This CDR3 is 14 amino acids long. V lost 3 bases, J lost 10 bases, and 13 bases lay in between. CDR3 DNA: TGTGCCAGCAGTTTTGACAGAGGTCGGTCACCCCTCCACTTT. It encodes CASSFDRGRSPLHF.

The gene calls are TRBV2 and TRBJ1-6; TRBD1 aligns across 8 bases. Per the germline V gene, CDR1 is SNHLY and CDR2 is FYNNEI. CDR3 size: 15 residues. Trimming took 7 bases from V and 9 from J; bases not matched to a gene: 11. This chain's CDR3 is CASIDDGQGFSPLHF. The CDR3 DNA is TGTGCCAGCATTGATGACGGACAGGGTTTTTCACCCCTCCACTTT.

This clone was detected a few times. The chain links TRBV2 to TRBJ1-2, with 7 bases identical to TRBD1. Germline CDR1 SNHLY, CDR2 FYNNEI. After removal of 8 bases from V and 2 bases from J, the junction contained 11 bases not matched to a gene. The CDR3 extends over 15 amino acids. CDR3 protein: CASGAQGVTNYGYTF. The CDR3 DNA sequence: TGTGCCAGCGGGGCCCAGGGGGTAACCAACTATGGCTACACCTTC.

V is TRBV10-2 and J is TRBJ2-7; D is perhaps TRBD2 (5 bases). Germline assignment: CDR1 WSHSY and CDR2 SAAADI. The CDR3 spans 14 residues. Trimming shortened V by 6 bases and J by 0 bases, and 12 bases separated the two germline ends. The CDR3 DNA is TGCGCCAGCAGAGGAAGCGGCCGCTCCTACGAGCAGTACTTC. Amino acids: CASRGSGRSYEQYF.

The chain uses TRBV5-1 and TRBJ2-3; D perhaps matches TRBD1 (5 bases). Trimming left V 2 bases short and J 0 bases short, with 13 bases between. Germline V gives CDR1 SGHRS, CDR2 YFSETQ. This CDR3 is built from 16 residues. This chain's CDR3 is CASSFGQQSSTDTQYF. In DNA form, the CDR3 reads TGCGCCAGCAGCTTTGGACAACAATCTAGCACAGATACGCAGTATTTT.

This chain uses TRBV27 with TRBJ1-4; 7 bases map to TRBD1. The CDR3 length is 14 residues. The V gene end was trimmed by 5 bases and the J gene end by 8 bases; junction bases not matched to a gene: 8. Germline CDR1 is MNHEY and CDR2 is SMNVEV (reference sequence). The DNA of the CDR3 is TGTGCCAGCAGTGCCGACAGGGTCGGCGAAAAACTGTTTTTT. It yields the protein CASSADRVGEKLFF.

This chain joins TRBV7-9 and TRBJ2-2; 9 bases are shared with TRBD2. Per the germline V gene, CDR1 is SEHNR and CDR2 is FQNEAQ (reference sequence). With 4 bases clipped from V and 0 bases from J, the junction kept 6 bases outside the gene matches. The CDR3 length is 17 residues. The CDR3 nucleotides read TGTGCCAGCAGCTCCGCGGGAGGGCCGGCGAACACCGGGGAGCTGTTTTTT. It yields the protein CASSSAGGPANTGELFF.

This rearrangement joins TRBV4-1 to TRBJ2-3, with 8 bases identical to TRBD2. This CDR3 region has 15 residues. In germline, CDR1 is MGHRA, CDR2 YSYEKL. The V gene end was trimmed by 0 bases and the J gene end by 4 bases; junction bases not matched to a gene: 3. CDR3 bases: TGCGCCAGCAGCCAAGACGGGCGGGAGGCAGATACGCAGTATTTT. Its translation is CASSQDGREADTQYF.

The chain couples TRBV19 to TRBJ2-1; weak D call: TRBD2 (6 bases). The V and J ends lost 7 bases and 4 bases respectively, with 20 bases between them. CDR1 is LNHDA and CDR2 is SQIVND in the germline V gene (reference sequence). This CDR3 is 16 amino acids long. DNA for the CDR3: TGTGCCAGTATCTCGTCGGGAGCGGAACGATACAATGAGCAGTTCTTC. Its translation is CASISSGAERYNEQFF.

The V gene is TRBV3-1 (or the pseudogene TRBV3-2), the J gene TRBJ2-3; 8 positions agree with TRBD2. V dropped 7 bases and J dropped 7; count of bases not matched to a gene: 7. The CDR3 length is 13 residues. In germline, CDR1 is LGHDT, CDR2 YNNKEL (reference sequence). CDR3 nucleotides: TGTGCCAGCACAACGGGGGGGCCTAATACGCAGTATTTT. Translation: CASTTGGPNTQYF.

This sequence joins TRBV10-1 and TRBJ2-5; no definite D call. The germline CDR1 and CDR2 sequences are WNHNN and SYGVQD (reference sequence). The CDR3 consists of 15 residues. The V end was cut by 0 bases, the J end by 2 bases, with 10 bases between. This CDR3 reads CASSESPGGQETQYF. The CDR3 bases are TGCGCCAGCAGTGAGTCTCCGGGTGGGCAAGAGACCCAGTACTTC.

This chain joins TRBV2 and TRBJ2-3, with 10 bases lining up with TRBD2. Looked up from germline, CDR1 is SNHLY and CDR2 is FYNNEI. This CDR3 has 17 residues. J was trimmed by 1 base and V by 4 bases; bases with no gene match: 8. Written as DNA, the CDR3 is TGTGCCAGCAGTGGCTCTAGCGGGAGATGGGGCACAGATACGCAGTATTTT. Protein sequence: CASSGSSGRWGTDTQYF.

The chain carries TRBV14 and TRBJ1-1; D gene ambiguous. Trimming pared 6 bases from V and 10 bases from J, leaving 21 bases between. The CDR3 is 14 amino acids. Germline CDR1 is SGHDN and CDR2 is FVKESK. The CDR3 region has the DNA TGTGCCAGCAGTGAATTGGTAGGCGACGCAGGAGCTTTCTTT. Protein: CASSELVGDAGAFF.

The rearrangement uses TRBV5-1 and TRBJ2-1; 7 nucleotides agree with TRBD2. The CDR3 has 16 residues. From germline, CDR1 is SGHRS and CDR2 YFSETQ. J was trimmed by 1 base and V by 4 bases; bases with no gene match: 8. The CDR3 DNA reads as TGCGCCAGCAGCACAGAAGGACTAGAATCCTACAATGAGCAGTTCTTC. It is translated as CASSTEGLESYNEQFF.

The chain links TRBV7-9 to TRBJ1-1; perhaps TRBD1 as D (5 bases). V lost 5 bases, J lost 0 bases, and 13 bases lay in between. The CDR3 loop spans 15 amino acids. Germline V lookup: CDR1 SEHNR, CDR2 FQNEAQ (reference sequence). CDR3 amino acids: CASSPPDRMNTEAFF. The CDR3 DNA reads as TGTGCCAGCAGCCCGCCCGACAGAATGAACACTGAAGCTTTCTTT.

The rearrangement uses TRBV4-1 and TRBJ2-7, with a weak D call TRBD1 (6 bases). The CDR3 has 14 amino acids. Germline V lookup: CDR1 MGHRA, CDR2 YSYEKL. The V end was cut by 1 base, the J end by 4 bases, with 11 bases between. The CDR3 bases are TGCGCCAGCAGCCAAGTGGGGACATCATACGAGCAGTACTTC. This codes for CASSQVGTSYEQYF.

The chain carries TRBV3-1 (or the pseudogene TRBV3-2) and TRBJ2-7; D is perhaps TRBD1 (6 bases). Germline-derived CDR1 and CDR2 are LGHDT and YNNKEL (reference sequence). The V end was cut by 5 bases, the J end by 3 bases, with 14 bases between. The CDR3 runs 14 residues. CDR3 amino acids: CASSARDIVYEQYF. The CDR3 DNA follows: TGTGCCAGCAGCGCTCGGGACATAGTCTACGAGCAGTACTTC.

The gene calls are TRBV11-2 and TRBJ1-1, with 7 bases fitting TRBD1. Trimming took 1 base from V and 10 from J; bases not matched to a gene: 6. Germline V lookup: CDR1 SGHAT, CDR2 FQNNGV. CDR3 length: 13 amino acids. CDR3 region: CASSLGQGRAAFF. The DNA of the CDR3 is TGTGCCAGCAGCTTAGGACAGGGTCGAGCAGCTTTCTTT.

V is TRBV4-1 and J is TRBJ1-6, with 9 bases lining up with TRBD1. V dropped 2 bases and J dropped 8; count of bases not matched to a gene: 7. Germline loops: CDR1 MGHRA, CDR2 YSYEKL. The CDR3 contains 16 residues. The CDR3 DNA is TGCGCCAGCAGCCAACCCGGGACAGGGCCGCATTCACCCCTCCACTTT. As protein: CASSQPGTGPHSPLHF.

The chain joins TRBV11-3 to TRBJ2-5; TRBD2 agrees at 8 bases. Germline loops: CDR1 SGHNT, CDR2 YENEEA. This CDR3 contains 15 residues. Unmatched junction bases numbered 3, after V lost 1 base and J lost 2 bases. Written as DNA, the CDR3 is TGTGCCAGCAGCTTAGTCGCGGGGGGACAAGAGACCCAGTACTTC. This codes for CASSLVAGGQETQYF.

The V and J genes are TRBV24-1 and TRBJ2-2; 9 positions match TRBD1. J gave up 3 bases and V 0 bases, and 1 base lay outside the gene matches. Germline assignment: CDR1 KGHDR and CDR2 SFDVKD. The CDR3 is 16 residues long. The CDR3 bases are TGTGCCACCAGTGATTTGAGGACAGGGGACACCGGGGAGCTGTTTTTT. Its translation is CATSDLRTGDTGELFF.